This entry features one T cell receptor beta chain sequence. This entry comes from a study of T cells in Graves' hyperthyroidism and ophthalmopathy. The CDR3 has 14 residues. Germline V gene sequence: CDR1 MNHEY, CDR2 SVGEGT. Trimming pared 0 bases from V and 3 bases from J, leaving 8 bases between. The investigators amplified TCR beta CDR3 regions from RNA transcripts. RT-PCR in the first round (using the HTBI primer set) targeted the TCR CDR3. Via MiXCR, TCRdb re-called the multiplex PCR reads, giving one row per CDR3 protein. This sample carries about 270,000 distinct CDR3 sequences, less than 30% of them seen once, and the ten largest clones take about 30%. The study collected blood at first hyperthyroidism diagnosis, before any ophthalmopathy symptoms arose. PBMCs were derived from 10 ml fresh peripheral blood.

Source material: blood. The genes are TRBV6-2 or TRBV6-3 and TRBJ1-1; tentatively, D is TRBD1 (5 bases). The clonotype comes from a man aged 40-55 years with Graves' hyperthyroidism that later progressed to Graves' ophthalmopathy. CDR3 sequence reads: CASSYSVGDTEAFF. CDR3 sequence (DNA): TGTGCCAGCAGTTACTCGGTAGGGGACACTGAAGCTTTCTTT.